This record covers a single T cell receptor beta chain. Its antigen remains unidentified. PCR used 60 Vbeta primers and 13 Jbeta primers. The repertoire was sequenced with immunoSEQ multiplex PCR; TCRdb's copy has only in-frame clones and lacks some. Recorded for this sample: tens of thousands of clones. This record comes from a study of cytomegalovirus exposure and HLA in healthy donors. Study-wide points: According to the study, roughly 180 TCR beta chains were cytomegalovirus-associated. The classifier reportedly diagnosed cytomegalovirus status with high specificity and sensitivity. The authors later found TCR association rates varying by HLA locus, with DRB1 most and HLA-C fewest. When analyzed later, a missense DCLRE1C variant was found to be linked to TCR beta V- and J-gene trimming.

The CDR3 contains 13 residues. V dropped 6 bases and J dropped 9; count of bases not matched to a gene: 5. Per germline, CDR1 SNHLY and CDR2 FYNNEI. The chain recombines TRBV2 with TRBJ2-1; TRBD2 agrees at 10 bases. The receptor comes from a man aged 25 to 40 in good health and CMV-seronegative. Sequenced sample: PBMCs. CDR3 coding DNA: TGTGCCAGCAGAATTCAGCGGGAGGGTGAGCAGTTCTTC. Translation gives CASRIQREGEQFF.